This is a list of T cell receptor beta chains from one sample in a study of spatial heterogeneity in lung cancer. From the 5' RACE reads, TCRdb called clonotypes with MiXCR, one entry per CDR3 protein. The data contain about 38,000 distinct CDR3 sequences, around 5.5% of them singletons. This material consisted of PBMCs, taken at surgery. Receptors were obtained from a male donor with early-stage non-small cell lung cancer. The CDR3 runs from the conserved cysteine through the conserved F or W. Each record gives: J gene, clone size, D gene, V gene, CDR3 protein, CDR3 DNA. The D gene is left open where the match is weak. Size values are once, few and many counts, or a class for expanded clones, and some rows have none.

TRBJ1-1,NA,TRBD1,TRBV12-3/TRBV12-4,CASSFSPWVGTGNTEAFF,TGTGCCAGCAGTTTCAGCCCCTGGGTGGGGACAGGGAACACTGAAGCTTTCTTT
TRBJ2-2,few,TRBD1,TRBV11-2,CASSLDGTGGWTGELFF,TGTGCCAGCAGCTTAGATGGGACAGGGGGTTGGACCGGGGAGCTGTTTTTT
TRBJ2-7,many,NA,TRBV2,CASSEDVSYEQYF,TGTGCCAGCAGTGAAGACGTAAGCTACGAGCAGTACTTC
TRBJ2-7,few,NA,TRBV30,CAWKMGFSYEQYF,TGTGCCTGGAAGATGGGGTTCTCCTACGAGCAGTACTTC
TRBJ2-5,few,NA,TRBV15,CATSERPEETQYF,TGTGCCACCAGCGAGCGGCCAGAAGAGACCCAGTACTTC
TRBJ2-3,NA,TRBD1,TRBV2,CASSRQGEEYF,TGTGCCAGCAGTAGACAGGGGGAAGAGTATTTT
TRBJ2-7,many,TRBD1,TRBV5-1,CASSLEGTGSNEQYF,TGCGCCAGCAGCTTGGAAGGGACAGGGAGTAACGAGCAGTACTTC
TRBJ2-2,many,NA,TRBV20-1,CSAPGPFAGELFF,TGCAGTGCCCCGGGGCCTTTCGCCGGGGAGCTGTTTTTT
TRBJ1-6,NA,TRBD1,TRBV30,CAWSVGTGKPLRF,TGTGCCTGGAGTGTAGGGACAGGGAAACCCCTCCGCTTT
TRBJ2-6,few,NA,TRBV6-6,CASSYSTHHTGANVLTF,TGTGCCAGCAGTTACTCGACACACCATACTGGGGCCAACGTCCTGACTTTC
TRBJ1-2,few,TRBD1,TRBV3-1,CASGRQGVIYGYPF,TGTGCCAGCGGCCGACAGGGGGTAATCTATGGCTACCCCTTC
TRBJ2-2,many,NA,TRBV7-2,CASSLGRQLNTGELFF,TGTGCCAGCAGCTTAGGTCGCCAGTTGAACACCGGGGAGCTGTTTTTT
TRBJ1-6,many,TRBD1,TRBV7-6,CASSPGQGHSPLHF,TGTGCCAGCAGCCCTGGACAGGGACATTCACCCCTCCACTTT
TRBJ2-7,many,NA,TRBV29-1,CSALAGPQREQYF,TGCAGCGCATTGGCGGGACCACAGCGCGAGCAGTACTTC